Sequencing of this T cell receptor beta chain was carried out in a study of tissue T cells after allogeneic stem cell transplantation. Time point denoted: mouse harvest day 14 after allogeneic transplant. Each mouse received 10^7 T-cell-depleted marrow cells plus 10^6 splenic CD5+ T cells by tail vein. Details on this clone: Gene names denote mouse genes. The DNA ends 1 residue before the CDR3 does, and the rest of the CDR3 is filled in from the germline J gene.

Some clones are missing from TCRdb's copy, which holds only in-frame ones; the method was immunoSEQ multiplex PCR. The sample holds about 2,700 clones, more than 45% seen once. V lost 0 bases to trimming and J lost 3 bases, with 8 bases between them. The germline CDR1 and CDR2 sequences are SNHLY and FYNGKV (reference sequence). The CDR3 runs to 14 residues. The TCR originated in a female BALB/c mouse given C57BL/6 T cells with graft-versus-host disease after an allogeneic hematopoietic cell transplant. V gene TRBV3 combines with J gene TRBJ1-1; tentatively, D is TRBD1 (6 bases). The specimen was gut tissue. The CDR3 bases that were read are TGTGCCAGCAGCTTAGCACAGGGTGACACAGAAGTCTTC. This encodes CASSLAQGDTEVF. Given in full, the CDR3 is CASSLAQGDTEVFF. The full variable domain, rest sourced from reference TRBV3 and TRBJ1-1, is GPKVLQIPSHQIIDMGQMVTLNCDPVSNHLYFYWYKQILGQQMEFLVNFYNGKVMEKSKLFKDQFSVERPDGSYFTLKIQPTALEDSAVYFCASSLAQGDTEVFFGKGTRLTVV.